This T cell receptor (beta chain) was recorded in a study of OX40 agonist ivuxolimab in advanced cancers. Regarding the study in general: Ivuxolimab was a fully human IgG2 agonistic monoclonal antibody targeting the costimulatory receptor OX40 (CD134). Of the approximately 54 dose-escalation patients, hepatocellular carcinoma was present in around 20, melanoma in approximately 15, renal cell carcinoma in 9 and head and neck cancer in 9. Intravenous ivuxolimab was administered to patients every 2 weeks at six dose levels: 0.01, 0.1, 0.3, 1.5, 3 and 10 mg/kg. Partial responses were achieved by three dose-escalation patients, of whom one had hepatocellular carcinoma and two had cutaneous melanoma. Prior anti-PD-1, anti-PD-L1 or anti-CTLA-4 therapy was permitted, and 40% to 50% of dose-escalation patients had received checkpoint inhibitors. The dose-escalation cohort was almost 85% male with a mean age of roughly 60 years, ranging from roughly 20 to 80. The point of sequencing TCRbeta in the periphery was to test whether ivuxolimab changed TCR sequence diversity and drove clonal T-cell expansion. The paper reports the monotherapy dose-escalation portion (N of about 52 patients) of the phase I ivuxolimab trial. Findings and caveats that apply to the study as a whole: In the 0.1-3.0 mg/kg groups, partial responders had among the lowest normalized peripheral clonal expansion, particularly in CD8+ T cells. Low levels of normalized T-cell clonal expansion were also seen in some patients who did not respond. At doses of 0.1 to 3.0 mg/kg, clonal expansion of both CD4+ and CD8+ blood T cells was observed from baseline to week 6. After ivuxolimab, more expanded clones were found on average in CD8+ T cells than in CD4+ T cells. Which antigens the clonally expanded peripheral T cells were specific for was not determined.

The trial excluded patients who had a history of autoimmune disease or were on systemic immunosuppression. Peripheral blood for TCR sequencing was drawn from every dose cohort at baseline, at cycle 4 day 1 and at cycle 7 day 1. The samples were drawn from a first-in-human, open-label, multicenter phase I dose-escalation trial of ivuxolimab. The trial enrolled adults with locally advanced or metastatic head and neck squamous cell, hepatocellular, melanoma or renal cell carcinoma. Before TCR sequencing, CD4+ T cells and CD8+ T cells were sorted from peripheral blood as separate populations. On this clone itself: Its antigen has not been determined. No qualities accompany the bases; no much larger clone lies one base away.

To sequence the TCRbeta CDR3 region, genomic DNA was isolated from the sorted cells. TCRbeta CDR3 regions were sequenced using the immunoSEQ Assay. The clones in this table, taken by TCRdb from immuneACCESS, are in-frame only. Not every clone is retained; where verified, under half of the shortfall comes from an unresolved V gene, and the cause of the rest is unknown. For this sample the table gives 60,000 or so clones, of which about 88% were detected only once. The ten largest clones take up 4.7% of the sample. This TCR was recovered from an adult with an advanced solid tumor such as melanoma, head and neck, liver or kidney cancer. The specimen comprised CD4+ or CD8+ T cells sorted from blood, sampled in a trial of the OX40 agonist ivuxolimab.

The bases are TGTGCCAGCAGCTCCGGGGGCTTAGAGACCCAGTACTTC. It translates as CASSSGGLETQYF. This sequence uses TRBV5-6 and TRBJ2-5; the D gene is possibly TRBD1 or TRBD2, each agreeing over 6 bases. According to the germline V gene, CDR1 reads SGHDT and CDR2 reads YYEEEE. V and J are truncated by 3 bases and 4 bases respectively, leaving an intervening sequence of 10 bases. The CDR3 covers 13 residues, taking in both the cysteine and the phenylalanine. Only the CDR3 region is kept as DNA, spanning 39 bases read in frame from base 1. Beyond the CDR3, the reference TRBV5-6 and TRBJ2-5 genes provide the residues; the full variable domain reads: DAGVTQSPTHLIKTRGQQVTLRCSPKSGHDTVSWYQQALGQGPQFIFQYYEEEERQRGNFPDRFSGHQFPNYSSELNVNALLLGDSALYLCASSSGGLETQYFGPGTRLLVL.